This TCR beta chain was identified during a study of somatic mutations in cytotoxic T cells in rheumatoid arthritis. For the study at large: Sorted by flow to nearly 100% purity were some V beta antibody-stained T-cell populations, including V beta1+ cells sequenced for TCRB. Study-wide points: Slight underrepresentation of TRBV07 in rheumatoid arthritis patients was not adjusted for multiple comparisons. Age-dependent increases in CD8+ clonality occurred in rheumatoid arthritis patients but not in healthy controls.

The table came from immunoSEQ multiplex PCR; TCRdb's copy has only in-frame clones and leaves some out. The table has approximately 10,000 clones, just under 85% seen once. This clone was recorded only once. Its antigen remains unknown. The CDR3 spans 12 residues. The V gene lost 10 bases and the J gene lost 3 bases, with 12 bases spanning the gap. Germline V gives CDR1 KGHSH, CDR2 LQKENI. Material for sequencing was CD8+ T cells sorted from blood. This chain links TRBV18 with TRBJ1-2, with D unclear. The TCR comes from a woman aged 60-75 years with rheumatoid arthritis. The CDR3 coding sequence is TGTGCCATCCGGCGCGGGGACTATGGCTACACCTTC. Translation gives CAIRRGDYGYTF.